This paragraph covers one T cell receptor (beta chain) sequence. This clone showed up just once. Its antigen specificity is not known. No much larger clone exists at a distance of one base, and base qualities are not known. The sample originates from a study of shared clonotypes between healthy human individuals (dated by TCRdb to between 2020 and 2021). As for the study more broadly: A couple of women and a few men aged 18 to 49 years were included in the cohort. Each donor's leukapheresis produced roughly between about 0.9 and 9.5 billion PBMCs. Different laboratories and diverse techniques were used to prepare libraries and sequence TCR repertoires, to increase sequencing depth and limit assay-specific biases. Blood TCR repertoires of a handful of healthy adults were deeply sequenced to estimate repertoire size and the extent of clonotype sharing between individuals. For each donor, three plates each were used for CD4 naive and CD4 memory, two plates were used for CD8 naive, and one plate was used for CD8 memory. The investigation overall reported the following: Sampling was restricted to blood, and TCR repertoires in tissues likely differ from the TCR repertoires found in blood. The genetic and exposure-history diversity represented was limited by the small number of donors. Estimated clonotype richness was generally larger for naive than for memory subsets. Pairwise subsampling indicated that sequencing depth was expected to affect the degree of clonotype sharing among donors. Clonotypes shared by all four sorted-subset donors showed higher generation probabilities than non-shared clonotypes. Sharing across four donors was observed for approximately 5% of naive CD4, 3% to 3.5% of naive CD8, about 2.3% of memory CD4, and roughly 0.4% of memory CD8 clonotypes. Incomplete sequencing was indicated by rarefaction of sorted-subset datasets, despite the large sequencing depth.

V has 3 bases trimmed and J has 5 bases trimmed; junction bases matching no gene number 5. The germline V gene (reference sequence) gives CDR1 as MNHEY and CDR2 as SMNVEV. From cysteine to phenylalanine, the CDR3 is 16 amino acids long. This entry keeps only the CDR3 DNA: 48 bases, framed from base 1. For the CD8 naive samples, CD45RO-negative cells were positively selected for CCR7, yielding a CD45RA+CCR7+ population from which TemRA cells were excluded. The donors were healthy, HIV-negative adults who had no recently reported acute infections or vaccinations. Every donor was a Caucasian adult living in Nashville, Tennessee, USA. Blood was collected by leukapheresis, and PBMCs were isolated by Ficoll-Histopaque density gradient centrifugation and then cryopreserved in liquid nitrogen vapor phase. Analytical flow cytometry was used to check the purity and quantity of every magnetically sorted T cell population. Genomic DNA was isolated from every sorted fraction and measured by UV absorbance on a Nanodrop 2000c.

Using the deep immunoSEQ assay, TCR CDR3 regions were amplified from genomic DNA by multiplex PCR. Genomic DNA extracted from each cell subset was distributed evenly over all wells of several immunoSEQ 96-well plates, and each plate served as one replicate. For sorted subsets, 200 to 250 ng of genomic DNA, equivalent to some 30,000 T cell genomes, went into each replicate PCR. The purified libraries were quantified using a Qubit 3.0 fluorometer, sized with a Bioanalyzer 2100, and then quantified again using the KAPA Library Quantification kit. Every immunoSEQ 96-well plate was sequenced on a dedicated single-read 150-cycle Illumina NextSeq 550 flow cell. Under the source paper's analysis protocol: Because the immunoSEQ output included only junctional sequences and no quality scores, the filtering could not be the same as the filtering used for full-length reads. Sequences were annotated with PyIR, a Python wrapper for IgBLAST v1.9, using IMGT germline references to assign V/J genes and CDR3. Reads were filtered out if the reads had weak V/J assignments (E-value above 1e-6), no CDR3, stop codons, out-of-frame junctions, or ambiguous translated residues. A V3J clonotype was defined by an identical inferred V gene, J gene, and CDR3 amino acid sequence. Percentage overlap between repertoires was computed as shared unique clonotypes divided by the size of the smaller repertoire. RTK rarefaction, the Chao1 estimator, and Recon v2.1 estimates of unobserved clonotypes were used to assess repertoire richness. OLGA was used to compute generation probabilities for all TCRbeta clonotypes that the gDNA method yielded from several donors. Drawn from immuneACCESS, this table holds only the in-frame rearrangements with V and J called that TCRdb kept. Clones are partly lost; checked studies trace under half to an unresolved V gene and leave the rest unexplained. That table is the source of V, J and clone size, and D and trimming were worked out from the DNA. The sample yields hundreds of thousands of clones; about 96% were counted once. The ten biggest clones cover less than 0.25% of the sample.

Recombination linked TRBV27 to TRBJ2-5; 14 of the junction bases match TRBD2. Specimen: naive CD8+ T cells sorted from blood. The cell subset or site label of this sample denotes: CD45RA+CCR7+. This clonotype was sampled from a man aged 25 to 45 in good health. The sequence in DNA is TGTGCCAGCAGTTTCGGGACTAGCGGGAGCGGGGAGACCCAGTACTTC. Translated, it reads CASSFGTSGSGETQYF.